The 11 T cell receptor beta chains in this list originate from one sample, sequenced in a study of blood T cell repertoires in COVID-19. Sequencing was performed with immunoSEQ multiplex PCR; in TCRdb, only in-frame clones are kept and a portion is missing. The table has about 160,000 clones, about 86% seen once. The sample was peripheral blood. Receptor source: a man between 65 and 80 years old with acute or convalescent COVID-19.

This chain connects TRBV3-1 (or the pseudogene TRBV3-2) to TRBJ1-2; D remains unclear. The germline V and J ends were trimmed by 0 bases and 3 bases, with 11 bases remaining between them. The CDR3 spans 15 residues. CDR1 LGHDT and CDR2 YNNKEL come from the germline V gene (reference sequence). The CDR3 DNA follows: TGTGCCAGCAGCCAAGATATCGGCGGATACTATGGCTACACCTTC. It specifies CASSQDIGGYYGYTF.

The chain combines TRBV7-2 with TRBJ2-7, with 7 bases aligning to TRBD2. Germline CDR1 SGHTA, CDR2 FQGNSA. This CDR3 spans 15 amino acids. Trimming cost V 2 bases and J 0 bases; bases outside gene matches: 4. CDR3 residues: CASSLTGGTSYEQYF. The DNA of the CDR3 is TGTGCCAGCAGCTTAACGGGAGGAACCTCCTACGAGCAGTACTTC. The whole variable domain, remainder taken from reference TRBV7-2 and TRBJ2-7, is GAGVSQSPSNKVTEKGKDVELRCDPISGHTALYWYRQSLGQGLEFLIYFQGNSAPDKSGLPSDRFSAERTGGSVSTLTIQRTQQEDSAVYLCASSLTGGTSYEQYFGPGTRLTVT.

The V gene is TRBV13, the J gene TRBJ1-2; D possibly corresponds to TRBD1 (5 bases). CDR3 length: 14 residues. CDR1 and CDR2 from the germline V gene are PRHDT and FYEKMQ (reference sequence). The V end was cut by 5 bases, the J end by 4 bases, with 14 bases between. CDR3 residues: CASSKTRGVYGYTF. For the CDR3, the DNA is TGTGCCAGCAGCAAAACACGGGGGGTCTATGGCTACACCTTC.

This clone was seen just once. The CDR3 loop reads CASSLASGQGNQPQHF. CDR3 nucleotide sequence: TGTGCCAGCAGCTTAGCATCTGGGCAGGGGAATCAGCCCCAGCATTTT. The V gene is TRBV7-2, the J gene TRBJ1-5; maybe TRBD1 (6 bases). The germline V gene encodes CDR1 SGHTA and CDR2 FQGNSA. Trimming removed 0 bases from V and 4 bases from J, with 13 bases in between. The CDR3 totals 16 residues.

The chain combines TRBV12-3 or TRBV12-4 with TRBJ1-4; weak D call: TRBD1 (5 bases). CDR3 length: 13 amino acids. Trimming pared 7 bases from V and 5 bases from J, leaving 11 bases between. In nucleotides, the CDR3 is TGTGCCAGCACCCCCCCAGGGAATGAAAAACTGTTTTTT. It encodes CASTPPGNEKLFF.

This chain links TRBV6-1 with TRBJ1-5; D ambiguous. The CDR3 is 14 residues long. Between the trimmed V and J ends, which lost 3 bases and 1 base, there was a span of 7 bases. The germline V gene encodes CDR1 MNHNS and CDR2 SASEGT. In nucleotides, the CDR3 is TGTGCCAGCAGTGACAACCGGAGCAATCAGCCCCAGCATTTT. It is translated as CASSDNRSNQPQHF.

The chain joins TRBV2 to TRBJ2-5, with 7 positions matching TRBD2. The CDR3 runs 14 residues. V lost 6 bases, J lost 1 base, and 5 bases stayed unmatched. Germline loops: CDR1 SNHLY, CDR2 FYNNEI. CDR3 protein: CASSRDYSQETQYF. As DNA, the CDR3 is TGTGCCAGCAGCAGGGACTATTCCCAAGAGACCCAGTACTTC.

The V and J genes are TRBV10-3 and TRBJ1-2; 10 bases agree with TRBD1. In germline, CDR1 is ENHRY, CDR2 SYGVKD. This CDR3 contains 16 residues. After removal of 0 bases from V and 1 base from J, the junction contained 2 bases not matched to a gene. The CDR3 sequence: CAISESGTGDNYGYTF. Here the CDR3 DNA reads TGTGCCATCAGTGAGTCCGGGACAGGGGATAACTATGGCTACACCTTC.

This sequence joins TRBV5-1 and TRBJ2-3; tentatively, D is TRBD1 (5 bases). The CDR3 extends over 15 amino acids. Germline V gives CDR1 SGHRS, CDR2 YFSETQ. V gave up 6 bases and J gave up 3 bases, with 17 bases separating them. CDR3 nucleotides: TGCGCCAGCAAGGTCGTGGGCAGGGAAACAGATACGCAGTATTTT. Translating gives CASKVVGRETDTQYF.

The rearrangement joins TRBV28 to TRBJ2-3; D uncertain. Germline V lookup: CDR1 MDHEN, CDR2 SYDVKM. The CDR3 length is 12 residues. Trimming removed 7 bases from V and 4 bases from J, with 9 bases in between. CDR3 region: CASTQTPDTQYF. The CDR3 region has the DNA TGTGCCAGCACCCAGACTCCAGATACGCAGTATTTT. The whole variable domain, remainder taken from reference TRBV28 and TRBJ2-3, is DVKVTQSSRYLVKRTGEKVFLECVQDMDHENMFWYRQDPGLGLRLIYFSYDVKMKEKGDIPEGYSVSREKKERFSLILESASTNQTSMYLCASTQTPDTQYFGPGTRLTVL.

The J gene is TRBJ1-4, the V gene TRBV20-1; a weak D match, TRBD1 (5 bases). V shed 4 bases and J shed 11 bases, with 11 bases lying between them. The germline V gene encodes CDR1 DFQATT and CDR2 SNEGSKA (reference sequence). This CDR3 contains 11 residues. CDR3 loop: CSATDRRKLFF. The DNA for the CDR3 is TGCAGTGCTACCGACAGACGGAAACTGTTTTTT.